The 4 T cell receptor beta chains below were found in one sample sequenced in a study of blood T cell repertoires in COVID-19. The table came from immunoSEQ multiplex PCR; TCRdb's copy has only in-frame clones and leaves some out. This table holds tens of thousands of clones, approximately 86% found once. The source material was peripheral blood. These receptors all stem from a human donor in a cohort sampled during active COVID-19.

This clone has just one count. The chain links TRBV5-1 to TRBJ2-7, with 9 positions matching TRBD1. The V and J ends lost 4 bases and 3 bases, in that order; junction bases with no gene match: 5. The CDR3 is 14 amino acids. The germline V gene has CDR1 SGHRS and CDR2 YFSETQ. Written as DNA, the CDR3 is TGCGCCAGCAGCCCGGGACAGGGCGGCTACGAGCAGTACTTC. Translation gives CASSPGQGGYEQYF.

This rearrangement joins TRBV19 to TRBJ2-7, with D possibly being TRBD2 (6 bases). The length of the CDR3 is 15 residues. From germline, CDR1 is LNHDA and CDR2 SQIVND (reference sequence). Deletions cut 9 bases from V and 4 bases from J, with 22 bases between. The CDR3 reads CASQPPGAIPYEQYF. The CDR3 coding sequence is TGTGCCAGCCAGCCTCCGGGAGCGATCCCATACGAGCAGTACTTC.

The V gene is TRBV7-3, the J gene TRBJ2-3; the D gene is possibly TRBD1 (6 bases). Germline V gives CDR1 SGHTA, CDR2 FQGTGA. V was pared by 5 bases and J by 3 bases, with 15 bases between. The CDR3 sequence is 15 residues long. DNA of the CDR3: TGTGCCAGCAGCCCGCTCGGACAGTCAACAGATACGCAGTATTTT. This translates into CASSPLGQSTDTQYF. The full variable domain, its missing parts supplied by reference TRBV7-3 and TRBJ2-3, is GAGVSQTPSNKVTEKGKYVELRCDPISGHTALYWYRQSLGQGPEFLIYFQGTGAADDSGLPNDRFFAVRPEGSVSTLKIQRTERGDSAVYLCASSPLGQSTDTQYFGPGTRLTVL.

The chain uses TRBV7-2 and TRBJ1-2; 9 bases are a match to TRBD1. This CDR3 contains 15 residues. Trimming at V came to 3 bases and at J to 1 base, leaving 3 bases not matched to a gene. Germline CDR1 reads SGHTA; CDR2 reads FQGNSA. DNA for the CDR3: TGTGCCAGCAGCTTGGACAGGGGTGGTAACTATGGCTACACCTTC. Protein: CASSLDRGGNYGYTF.